The sequence of this TCR beta chain was determined in a study of identical twins. TCRdb itself ran the 5' RACE reads through MiXCR, one entry per CDR3 protein. Of about 480,000 distinct CDR3 sequences listed, more than 13% are singletons. General observations from the study: Beta out-of-frame twin sharing showed a weaker excess. For zero-insertion analyses, partial confounding could come from invariant MAIT and iNKT cells.

This CDR3 spans 18 amino acids. Germline CDR1 SGHDN, CDR2 FVKESK. V lost 6 bases and J lost 1; bases outside the gene matches: 8. This clonotype was seen only a few times. Its matching antigen is unknown. This same sample was also part of a study on yellow fever vaccine responses in identical twins.

Sequencing was carried out using CD4+ T cells sorted from blood. This TCR was recovered from a woman aged 18-30 years in good health. The chain couples TRBV14 to TRBJ2-1; 14 bases are a match to TRBD2. CDR3 DNA sequence: TGTGCCAGCAGTACGTCTTGGACTAGCGGGAGGTCCTACAATGAGCAGTTCTTC. It specifies CASSTSWTSGRSYNEQFF.